Shown below are 5 T cell receptor beta chains from a single sample sequenced in a study of blood T cell repertoires in COVID-19. Method: immunoSEQ multiplex PCR; TCRdb's copy keeps in-frame clones and lacks some. The data show about 150,000 clones, 88% seen once. The sample comprised PBMCs or T cells enriched from blood (not recorded which). These TCRs come from a woman between 50 and 59 years old who had recovered from COVID-19.

The chain uses TRBV11-3 and TRBJ2-4; D unclear. Germline CDR1 SGHNT, CDR2 YENEEA. The CDR3 loop spans 16 amino acids. V was trimmed by 0 bases and J by 0 bases, leaving 9 bases between them. The CDR3 DNA is TGTGCCAGCAGCTTAGAGGTCCAACTAGCCAAAAACATTCAGTACTTC. Translated, it gives CASSLEVQLAKNIQYF.

This clone was found once. This sequence joins TRBV21-1 and TRBJ2-7; the table assigns TRBD1, which was not confirmed against the DNA. TRBV21-1 is reported as a pseudogene. The CDR3 runs 13 residues. CDR3 amino acids: CASNGQGNYEQYF. CDR3 in DNA: TGTGCCAGCAACGGGCAGGGGAACTACGAGCAGTACTTC.

V usage is TRBV18 and J usage is TRBJ1-4, with 9 bases that match TRBD1. J was trimmed by 3 bases and V by 4 bases; bases with no gene match: 6. The CDR3 consists of 16 residues. Per the germline V gene, CDR1 is KGHSH and CDR2 is LQKENI. In DNA, the CDR3 is TGTGCCAGCTCACACCTTGACAGGGGGTCTAATGAAAAACTGTTTTTT. It yields the protein CASSHLDRGSNEKLFF.

The chain joins TRBV7-2 to TRBJ2-2; TRBD2 agrees at 8 bases. CDR1 is SGHTA and CDR2 is FQGNSA in the germline V gene. V trimming: 4 bases; J trimming: 6 bases; junction bases outside the gene matches: 10. This CDR3 is 16 amino acids long. Written as DNA, the CDR3 is TGTGCCAGCAGCTCCCCCAGCGGGGGCCGGGCCGGGGAGCTGTTTTTT. Its protein is CASSSPSGGRAGELFF.

The chain is built from TRBV5-4 and TRBJ1-3; D gene uncertain. Germline CDR1 reads SGHNT; CDR2 reads YYREEE (reference sequence). The CDR3 is 12 residues long. Trimming removed 4 bases from V and 4 bases from J, with 6 bases in between. The CDR3 bases are TGTGCCAGCAGCCTCCTAGGAAACACCATATATTTT. Translated, it gives CASSLLGNTIYF.